The T cell receptor (beta chain) described here comes from a study of cytomegalovirus exposure and HLA in healthy donors. Primers: 60 Vbeta forward and 13 Jbeta reverse. Profiled with immunoSEQ multiplex PCR; TCRdb holds only in-frame clones, not every one. The table includes around 200,000 clones, approximately 70% detected once. Comments on this clone: Its target is unknown.

Germline CDR1 SGDLS, CDR2 YYNGEE. The CDR3 has 14 residues. V lost 4 bases to trimming and J lost 1 base, with 11 bases between them. Study-wide results and caveats: Donor immune exposure was known only as CMV serostatus. Among TCR beta chains of equal frequency, HLA-associated ones were more clonally expanded in a later analysis. Sequencing likely generated an artifact that appeared as a cluster of highly shared sequence variants. Per a prior analysis, the majority of TCR beta V segments were productive roughly 90% or roughly 30% of the time.

The origin of this receptor is a man between 40 and 49 years old in good health and CMV-seropositive. This sequence joins TRBV9 and TRBJ1-1; a weak D match, TRBD1 (6 bases). Sequenced sample: PBMCs. The CDR3 protein is CASSLGHANTEAFF. CDR3 coding DNA: TGTGCCAGCAGCTTGGGACACGCGAACACTGAAGCTTTCTTT.